These 17 T cell receptor beta chains share one sample of origin, sequenced in a study of cytomegalovirus exposure and HLA in healthy donors. The primer mix had 60 Vbeta and 13 Jbeta primers. Repertoires were generated with immunoSEQ multiplex PCR, while TCRdb's copy carries only in-frame clones and drops some. The sample lists more than 200,000 clones; roughly 80% were seen once. The sequencing input was PBMCs. All receptors come from a girl between 2 and 10 years old in good health and CMV-seronegative.

The V call is TRBV7-2, the J call TRBJ2-3; 7 bases align to TRBD2. Per the germline V gene, CDR1 is SGHTA and CDR2 is FQGNSA. The V gene end was trimmed by 1 base and the J gene end by 2 bases; junction bases not matched to a gene: 12. The CDR3 extends over 18 amino acids. In DNA, the CDR3 is TGTGCCAGCAGCTTAGTATGGTCGGCTAGCGGCAACACAGATACGCAGTATTTT. Residues: CASSLVWSASGNTDTQYF. The full variable domain, rest sourced from reference TRBV7-2 and TRBJ2-3, is GAGVSQSPSNKVTEKGKDVELRCDPISGHTALYWYRQSLGQGLEFLIYFQGNSAPDKSGLPSDRFSAERTGGSVSTLTIQRTQQEDSAVYLCASSLVWSASGNTDTQYFGPGTRLTVL.

V gene TRBV5-1 combines with J gene TRBJ2-7, with D perhaps matching TRBD1 (6 bases). CDR3 size: 12 residues. The V gene's germline CDR1 is SGHRS and CDR2 YFSETQ. V was cut by 2 bases and J by 6 bases, with 9 bases left in between. The CDR3 loop is CASSFEGVEQYF. The CDR3 region has the DNA TGCGCCAGCAGCTTCGAGGGGGTCGAGCAGTACTTC. The full variable domain, in which reference TRBV5-1 and TRBJ2-7 provide the parts outside the CDR3, is KAGVTQTPRYLIKTRGQQVTLSCSPISGHRSVSWYQQTPGQGLQFLFEYFSETQRNKGNFPGRFSGRQFSNSRSEMNVSTLELGDSALYLCASSFEGVEQYFGPGTRLTVT.

The chain links TRBV5-4 to TRBJ2-7; 10 bases align to TRBD2. The CDR3 extends over 14 amino acids. CDR1 and CDR2 from the germline V gene are SGHNT and YYREEE (reference sequence). J was trimmed by 3 bases and V by 4 bases; bases with no gene match: 4. CDR3 in amino acids: CASSPGLASYEQYF. The CDR3 nucleotides are TGTGCCAGCAGCCCGGGACTAGCGAGCTACGAGCAGTACTTC.

A few counts support this clone. This rearrangement joins TRBV4-2 to TRBJ1-5, with 8 bases identical to TRBD1. Trimming removed 5 bases from V and 5 bases from J; junction bases left unmatched: 11. Germline CDR1 and CDR2: LGHNA and YNFKEQ. The CDR3 sequence is 16 residues long. CDR3 nucleotide sequence: TGTGCCAGCAGCGATACCCGGACAGGGAGGTATCAGCCCCAGCATTTT. Its translation: CASSDTRTGRYQPQHF.

The chain is built from TRBV2 and TRBJ1-1, with 8 bases matching TRBD1. The CDR3 sequence is 18 residues long. Germline V CDR1 and CDR2: SNHLY, FYNNEI. Trimming cost V 7 bases and J 0 bases; bases outside gene matches: 16. The CDR3 region has the DNA TGTGCCAGCACGATCAAGACAGGGGAACGGCACATGAACACTGAAGCTTTCTTT. This encodes CASTIKTGERHMNTEAFF.

The chain couples TRBV7-2 to TRBJ2-7; 8 nucleotides line up with TRBD1. The trim removed 4 bases at V and 1 base at J, leaving 3 bases unmatched. The length of the CDR3 is 14 residues. Per germline, CDR1 SGHTA and CDR2 FQGNSA. CDR3 amino acids: CASSWDRSSYEQYF. The CDR3, as DNA: TGTGCCAGCAGCTGGGACAGGTCGTCCTACGAGCAGTACTTC.

This clone has a handful of counts. This chain uses TRBV11-3 with TRBJ1-1, with D uncertain. CDR3 length: 11 residues. Germline-derived CDR1 and CDR2 are SGHNT and YENEEA. Trimming took off 1 base at V and 8 bases at J, with 5 bases between the two ends. CDR3 sequence reads: CASSLGGEAFF. As DNA, the CDR3 is TGTGCCAGCAGCTTAGGAGGCGAAGCTTTCTTT.

The V and J genes are TRBV1 and TRBJ2-7; the table's D call TRBD2 went unverified against the DNA. TRBV1 is deemed a pseudogene. The CDR3 has 15 residues. The CDR3 coding sequence is TGCACCAGCAGCCAAGAGACTAGCGGCTCCTACGAGCAGTACTTC. Translating gives CTSSQETSGSYEQYF.

The V gene is TRBV4-1, the J gene TRBJ2-6; D gene uncertain. The CDR3 consists of 18 residues. Germline assignment: CDR1 MGHRA and CDR2 YSYEKL. The ends were cut back, 2 bases at V and 0 bases at J, with 14 bases in the middle. The CDR3 sequence: CASSQTPVPGSGANVLTF. In DNA form, the CDR3 reads TGCGCCAGCAGCCAAACCCCCGTCCCGGGCTCTGGGGCCAACGTCCTGACTTTC.

This sequence joins TRBV15 and TRBJ1-2; D is perhaps TRBD1 (6 bases). Trimming took off 3 bases at V and 8 bases at J, with 16 bases between the two ends. Germline assignment: CDR1 LNHNV and CDR2 YYDKDF (reference sequence). CDR3 size: 14 residues. This CDR3 is CATSSRTGSGGYTF. The CDR3 nucleotides are TGTGCCACCAGCAGTCGTACAGGGTCGGGCGGCTACACCTTC.

The chain recombines TRBV6-1 with TRBJ1-5; 7 nucleotides align to TRBD1. Per the germline V gene, CDR1 is MNHNS and CDR2 is SASEGT. Trimming took 4 bases from V and 6 from J; bases not matched to a gene: 6. The CDR3 has 14 amino acids. CDR3 sequence (DNA): TGTGCCAGCAGTGCAACAGGGGAAGGTCAGCCCCAGCATTTT. Protein sequence: CASSATGEGQPQHF.

The rearrangement joins TRBV6-5 to TRBJ1-1; 7 bases map to TRBD1. In germline, CDR1 is MNHEY, CDR2 SVGAGI. The CDR3 sequence is 14 residues long. With 4 bases clipped from V and 1 base from J, the junction kept 3 bases outside the gene matches. CDR3 DNA sequence: TGTGCCAGCAGTTGGGGACAGCAGAACACTGAAGCTTTCTTT. Protein sequence: CASSWGQQNTEAFF.

This rearrangement joins TRBV5-4 to TRBJ1-2; D might be TRBD1 (5 bases). CDR3 size: 15 residues. Germline V gene lookup returns CDR1 SGHNT and CDR2 YYREEE (reference sequence). V was shortened by 0 bases and J by 6 bases, with 15 bases between the two germline ends. The CDR3 DNA reads TGTGCCAGCAGCTTGGGGGGGGACGGACTTCATGGCTACACCTTC. Its translation is CASSLGGDGLHGYTF.

This clone was recorded only once. The genes are TRBV6-1 and TRBJ2-5, with TRBD1 matching 9 bases. The end of the DNA aligns better with TRBJ2-7, so the J call may be wrong. This CDR3 comprises 14 residues. Per the germline V gene, CDR1 is MNHNS and CDR2 is SASEGT. The CDR3 nucleotides read TGTGCCAGCGTTATGAGGACAGGGGCCTACGAGCAGTACTTC. Amino acid sequence: CASVMRTGAYEQYF.

This clone has a handful of counts. The V gene is TRBV6-5, the J gene TRBJ1-2, with TRBD1 matching 9 bases. Germline lookup yields CDR1 MNHEY and CDR2 SVGAGI. CDR3 length equals 14 residues. With V trimmed by 6 bases and J by 4 bases, 6 bases remained unmatched. CDR3 bases: TGTGCCAGCAGCCCGACAGGGGGAACCTATGGCTACACCTTC. Translation gives CASSPTGGTYGYTF.

V is TRBV6-5 and J is TRBJ2-7; D not resolved. Trimming cost V 6 bases and J 5 bases, with 11 bases left between them. Per the germline V gene, CDR1 is MNHEY and CDR2 is SVGAGI. This CDR3 contains 12 residues. This chain's CDR3 is CASRSRLNEQYF. The DNA of the CDR3 is TGTGCCAGCAGGTCGAGACTGAACGAGCAGTACTTC.

The chain is built from TRBV19 and TRBJ2-1, with D maybe TRBD2 (6 bases). Per the germline V gene, CDR1 is LNHDA and CDR2 is SQIVND (reference sequence). CDR3 length: 12 residues. V lost 3 bases to trimming and J lost 9 bases, with 9 bases between them. This CDR3 is CASSMPTSEQFF. The CDR3 DNA is TGTGCCAGTAGTATGCCGACTAGTGAGCAGTTCTTC.